Described below is a single T cell receptor beta chain sequence and its context. There are 15 residues in the CDR3. V gave up 6 bases and J gave up 5 bases; unmatched junction bases: 11. The data were obtained in a study of patients and donors after allogeneic stem cell transplantation. In TCRdb, the RT-PCR reads were re-called with MiXCR into one record per CDR3 protein. The repertoire has about 960,000 distinct CDR3 sequences, roughly 17% of them found once; the top ten carry 5.5% to 6.5%. The sequenced material came from blood, either unsorted or a sorted T cell fraction (not recorded which). The chain recombines TRBV12-3 or TRBV12-4 with TRBJ2-7, with 9 bases identical to TRBD1. The sequence derives from a human donor who was either an allogeneic HSCT recipient or a stem cell or donor lymphocyte infusion donor (not recorded which). It is not recorded whose cells these are; they may come from a transplant donor. CDR3 protein: CASSPTGTGQDEQYF. Written as DNA, the CDR3 is TGTGCCAGCAGCCCAACCGGGACAGGGCAGGACGAGCAGTACTTC.